The source of this T cell receptor (beta chain) is a study of blood T cell repertoires in COVID-19. Study at large: Sources were T cells, B-cell-depleted T cells, or PBMCs; the material itself was cDNA or gDNA.

From germline, CDR1 is MNHEY and CDR2 SMNVEV (reference sequence). J was trimmed by 9 bases and V by 5 bases; bases with no gene match: 13. This CDR3 is 15 amino acids long. The table came from immunoSEQ multiplex PCR; TCRdb's copy has only in-frame clones and leaves some out. The profile shows about 170,000 clones, over 80% of them singletons. The chain has TRBV27 and TRBJ1-1; 9 bases match TRBD1. The receptor was isolated from a woman aged 45-65 years who had recovered from COVID-19. Sequencing input: PBMCs or T cells enriched from blood (not recorded which). CDR3 loop: CASSHQGTGREKAFF. The CDR3 DNA follows: TGTGCCAGCAGTCACCAAGGGACAGGGAGGGAAAAAGCTTTCTTT.